The rows below give T cell receptor beta chains drawn from one sample of a study of monozygotic twins with inflammatory bowel disease. Reanalyzing the 5' RACE reads, TCRdb keeps one entry per CDR3 protein, without DNA. The sample has fewer than 450,000 distinct CDR3 sequences. The sequencing sample was made of blood. All receptors come from a human donor with ulcerative colitis or Crohn's disease, or a healthy co-twin of an affected twin (not recorded which). CDR3s include the opening cysteine and the closing phenylalanine or tryptophan. The order of the fields is V gene, J gene, CDR3 protein.

V gene: TRBV28
J gene: TRBJ2-7
CDR3 protein: CASSLGQGRQQYF

V gene: TRBV6-2/TRBV6-3
J gene: TRBJ2-7
CDR3 protein: CASSYSIAGQVYSYEQYF

V gene: TRBV30
J gene: TRBJ1-1
CDR3 protein: CTWKRGAEAFF

V gene: TRBV12-3/TRBV12-4
J gene: TRBJ1-2
CDR3 protein: CASSWTGRNGYTF

V gene: TRBV6-2/TRBV6-3
J gene: TRBJ2-5
CDR3 protein: CASSYFPAGGIQETQYF

V gene: TRBV5-1
J gene: TRBJ2-2
CDR3 protein: CASMTGTANTGELFF

V gene: TRBV9
J gene: TRBJ2-2
CDR3 protein: CASSVVGQGANTGELFF

V gene: TRBV7-2
J gene: TRBJ2-5
CDR3 protein: CASSLARETQYF

V gene: TRBV4-2
J gene: TRBJ2-7
CDR3 protein: CASSQAASGGPSSYEQYF

V gene: TRBV9
J gene: TRBJ2-1
CDR3 protein: CASSEVGGTDYNEQFF

V gene: TRBV5-1
J gene: TRBJ2-5
CDR3 protein: CASSLVAGSIQETQYF

V gene: TRBV4-3
J gene: TRBJ2-1
CDR3 protein: CASSQILWTSGGNEQFF

V gene: TRBV4-1
J gene: TRBJ1-5
CDR3 protein: CASSQDRGTGRDQPQHF

V gene: TRBV18
J gene: TRBJ2-7
CDR3 protein: CASSPPGAIAYEQYF

V gene: TRBV20-1
J gene: TRBJ1-4
CDR3 protein: CSARNGAGNEKLFF

V gene: TRBV7-8
J gene: TRBJ2-7
CDR3 protein: CASSLGLGLDPYEQYF

V gene: TRBV19
J gene: TRBJ1-5
CDR3 protein: CASSKGAGLGRNQPQHF

V gene: TRBV5-1
J gene: TRBJ2-2
CDR3 protein: CASSGRDSNTGELFF

V gene: TRBV12-3/TRBV12-4
J gene: TRBJ1-1
CDR3 protein: CAIRGGGEAFF

V gene: TRBV3-1
J gene: TRBJ2-5
CDR3 protein: CASSQGILETQYF

V gene: TRBV12-3/TRBV12-4
J gene: TRBJ2-7
CDR3 protein: CASSPRIGTGNSYEQYF

V gene: TRBV5-4
J gene: TRBJ2-3
CDR3 protein: CASSLTGGVSTDTQYF

V gene: TRBV7-9
J gene: TRBJ1-1
CDR3 protein: CASIPGGNTEAFF

V gene: TRBV7-8
J gene: TRBJ2-7
CDR3 protein: CASSLRGVRQMSSYEQYF

V gene: TRBV5-3
J gene: TRBJ2-1
CDR3 protein: CARSLNSSLFSYNEQFF

V gene: TRBV27
J gene: TRBJ1-5
CDR3 protein: CASSFKVGNQPQHF

V gene: TRBV6-2/TRBV6-3
J gene: TRBJ2-5
CDR3 protein: CASRASGEETQYF

V gene: TRBV28
J gene: TRBJ2-2
CDR3 protein: CGSKIANTGELFF

V gene: TRBV7-3
J gene: TRBJ2-1
CDR3 protein: CASSKTFAQGNEQFF

V gene: TRBV29-1
J gene: TRBJ2-7
CDR3 protein: CSVEDSRTGGYEQYF

V gene: TRBV28
J gene: TRBJ1-2
CDR3 protein: CASTLQGGSYGYTF

V gene: TRBV3-1
J gene: TRBJ2-7
CDR3 protein: CASSQVRGPERGYEQYF

V gene: TRBV5-1
J gene: TRBJ2-7
CDR3 protein: CASSTGDREIEYTYEQYF

V gene: TRBV12-3/TRBV12-4
J gene: TRBJ1-1
CDR3 protein: CASSLLMRYTEAFF

V gene: TRBV5-1
J gene: TRBJ2-1
CDR3 protein: CASSLVRGGAYNEQFF

V gene: TRBV5-1
J gene: TRBJ2-3
CDR3 protein: CASSSSPTTRTDTQYF

V gene: TRBV9
J gene: TRBJ1-1
CDR3 protein: CASSDRPRGTEAFF

V gene: TRBV20-1
J gene: TRBJ2-5
CDR3 protein: CSARDYGDFQETEYF

V gene: TRBV7-9
J gene: TRBJ2-7
CDR3 protein: CASSETRSYEQYF

V gene: TRBV5-1
J gene: TRBJ2-5
CDR3 protein: CASSLNSGQETQYF

V gene: TRBV2
J gene: TRBJ1-1
CDR3 protein: CASSELYMNTEAFF

V gene: TRBV4-2
J gene: TRBJ2-3
CDR3 protein: CASSQGTTLEAQYF

V gene: TRBV10-3
J gene: TRBJ2-7
CDR3 protein: CAIKVSLSSYEQYF

V gene: TRBV19
J gene: TRBJ2-1
CDR3 protein: CASGLAGWDEQFF

V gene: TRBV7-3
J gene: TRBJ2-2
CDR3 protein: CASSLTGGVTGELFF

V gene: TRBV20-1
J gene: TRBJ2-3
CDR3 protein: CSANLEGSQTQYF

V gene: TRBV20-1
J gene: TRBJ2-1
CDR3 protein: CTARGGGFNEQFF

V gene: TRBV20-1
J gene: TRBJ2-3
CDR3 protein: CSARVGLAGASTDTQYF

V gene: TRBV4-3
J gene: TRBJ2-7
CDR3 protein: CASSQARDRPLSYEQYF

V gene: TRBV5-1
J gene: TRBJ2-3
CDR3 protein: CASSRGTGSVSDTQYF

V gene: TRBV7-2
J gene: TRBJ2-7
CDR3 protein: CASSLDPGFYEQYF

V gene: TRBV20-1
J gene: TRBJ1-4
CDR3 protein: CSVLGQVEKLFF

V gene: TRBV6-1
J gene: TRBJ1-5
CDR3 protein: CASSGDRYSNQPQHF

V gene: TRBV9
J gene: TRBJ2-2
CDR3 protein: CASSVGGGASSTGELFF